Given below is one T cell receptor (beta chain) in context. Its antigen is not identified. The record originates from a study of blood T cells in healthy people across ages. General study findings and limits: Expanded clonotype shifts may have been confounded, as the donors had an unknown CMV status. Observed TCR beta diversity per million T cells went down as age went up. This fall followed a roughly linear course with age.

It was with a sample-barcoded 5' primer and a J-beta primer mix that a second PCR of roughly 7 to 12 cycles was run. Unique molecular identifiers of 12 random nucleotides labeled each cDNA. TCRdb re-called the 5' RACE reads through MiXCR, storing one row per CDR3 protein. Found here are about a million distinct CDR3 sequences, around 46% of them singletons; the top ten hold about an eighth. Per germline, CDR1 SGHTA and CDR2 FQGNSA. The CDR3 spans 16 residues. Collection of 9.5 to 10 milliliters of peripheral blood was performed for each donor. The source is a man in his thirties or forties in good health. The sequencing input was blood. This chain uses TRBV7-2 with TRBJ2-4; D unresolved. Matching the DNA end better, TRBJ2-7 makes the J call doubtful. The CDR3 here is CASSEGPSGSGYEQYF. In DNA form, the CDR3 reads TGTGCCAGCAGCGAAGGCCCCTCAGGATCCGGCTACGAGCAGTACTTC.